The 16 T cell receptor beta chains in this list originate from one sample, sequenced in a study of cytomegalovirus exposure and HLA in healthy donors. Primers included in the PCR were 60 Vbeta and 13 Jbeta primers. TCRdb's table, derived via immunoSEQ multiplex PCR, lists solely in-frame clones and lacks some. The table shows hundreds of thousands of clones, with more than 75% occurring only once. Sample: PBMCs. These receptors were collected from a girl aged 2 to 9 in good health and CMV-seronegative.

The rearrangement uses TRBV7-9 and TRBJ1-4; D gene uncertain. Trimming removed 5 bases from V and 3 bases from J, with 7 bases in between. This CDR3 region has 13 residues. Germline CDR1 is SEHNR and CDR2 is FQNEAQ (reference sequence). The CDR3 loop reads CASSAEPNEKLFF. The CDR3 DNA sequence: TGTGCCAGCAGCGCGGAGCCTAATGAAAAACTGTTTTTT. Using reference TRBV7-9 and TRBJ1-4 for the parts outside the CDR3, the full variable domain is DTGVSQNPRHKITKRGQNVTFRCDPISEHNRLYWYRQTLGQGPEFLTYFQNEAQLEKSRLLSDRFSAERPKGSFSTLEIQRTEQGDSAMYLCASSAEPNEKLFFGSGTQLSVL.

The DNA for the CDR3 is TGTGCCTGGGACAGGGGGGCTTACGAGCAGTACTTC. The encoded protein is CAWDRGAYEQYF. The V and J genes are TRBV30 and TRBJ2-7; 9 positions match TRBD1. J gave up 4 bases and V 5 bases, and 3 bases lay outside the gene matches. The V gene's germline CDR1 is GTSNPN and CDR2 SVGIG (reference sequence). This CDR3 is built from 12 residues.

CDR3 DNA sequence: TGCGCCAGCAGTCCCGATACAGGGCTCTATGGCTACACCTTC. Encoded protein: CASSPDTGLYGYTF. The chain carries TRBV5-1 and TRBJ1-2, with D perhaps TRBD1 (6 bases). Germline V lookup: CDR1 SGHRS, CDR2 YFSETQ. The V end lost 5 bases, the J end lost 4 bases, and 15 bases lay between the germline ends. CDR3 length: 14 amino acids.

A few counts support this clone. This chain uses TRBV10-3 with TRBJ1-1; no firm D call. V was cut by 2 bases and J by 1 base, with 8 bases left in between. This CDR3 comprises 14 residues. Germline-derived CDR1 and CDR2 are ENHRY and SYGVKD. The DNA of the CDR3 is TGTGCCATCAGTGAGACGGTTACGAACACTGAAGCTTTCTTT. Protein: CAISETVTNTEAFF.

This clone was recorded once. This chain links TRBV6-1 with TRBJ1-3, with D uncertain. The length of the CDR3 is 14 residues. Trimming took 3 bases from V and 7 from J, leaving 13 bases between them. The germline V gene has CDR1 MNHNS and CDR2 SASEGT. The chain's CDR3 is CASSEIGLGNTIYF. Written as DNA, the CDR3 is TGTGCCAGCAGTGAGATCGGACTGGGGAACACCATATATTTT.

This sequence joins TRBV5-1 and TRBJ2-5, with a possible D match to TRBD2 (5 bases). The V and J ends lost 0 bases and 9 bases respectively, with 12 bases between them. The CDR3 has 13 amino acids. Germline V CDR1 and CDR2: SGHRS, YFSETQ. The CDR3 region has the DNA TGCGCCAGCAGCTTGGCCAGAGGGCGAGCCCAGTACTTC. It translates to CASSLARGRAQYF.

CDR3 nucleotide sequence: TGTGCCAGCAGTGTTCAGGGACAGCGCAATGAAAAACTGTTTTTT. Protein product: CASSVQGQRNEKLFF. The chain carries TRBV2 and TRBJ1-4; 7 positions agree with TRBD1. The CDR3 has 15 residues. Germline CDR1 is SNHLY and CDR2 is FYNNEI. With V trimmed by 4 bases and J by 5 bases, 7 bases remained unmatched.

The chain couples TRBV7-7 to TRBJ2-5; 14 bases fit TRBD2. This CDR3 spans 16 amino acids. CDR1 and CDR2 (germline): SSHAT, FNYEAQ (reference sequence). With V trimmed by 3 bases and J by 4 bases, 4 bases remained unmatched. DNA for the CDR3: TGTGCCAGCAGCTTGACTAGCGGGAGGGCAGGAGAGACCCAGTACTTC. It specifies CASSLTSGRAGETQYF.

The chain uses TRBV25-1 and TRBJ2-3; 8 nucleotides line up with TRBD2. The CDR3 has 16 residues. The J segment lost 4 bases and the V segment lost 8 bases, leaving 14 bases of the junction unmatched. Germline CDR1 MGHDK, CDR2 SYGVNS. The DNA of the CDR3 is TGTGCCAGCGGGCAATTAGAAGCGGGAGAGCCAGATACGCAGTATTTT. This gives the protein CASGQLEAGEPDTQYF.

A note on this clone: In the same sample, other DNA sequences code for this CDR3. The gene calls are TRBV18 and TRBJ1-2, with a tentative D call TRBD1 (6 bases). There are 14 residues in the CDR3. Germline V CDR1 and CDR2: KGHSH, LQKENI. V lost 4 bases and J lost 5, with 14 bases in between. The CDR3 is CASSLTRQDYGYTF. The CDR3, as DNA: TGTGCCAGCTCACTTACTCGACAGGATTATGGCTACACCTTC.

V is TRBV5-4 and J is TRBJ2-7, with D possibly TRBD1 on 5 matching bases. V was pared by 3 bases and J by 3 bases, with 10 bases between. The CDR3 consists of 13 residues. Germline V gene lookup returns CDR1 SGHNT and CDR2 YYREEE (reference sequence). CDR3 protein: CASSSDSVYEQYF. DNA of the CDR3: TGTGCCAGCAGCTCCGACAGCGTCTACGAGCAGTACTTC.

The chain carries TRBV18 and TRBJ1-2; D uncertain. The CDR3 length is 13 residues. Trimming cost V 2 bases and J 3 bases, with 7 bases left between them. CDR1 and CDR2 (germline): KGHSH, LQKENI. CDR3 nucleotide sequence: TGTGCCAGCTCACCAGGGCCCTACTATGGCTACACCTTC. As protein: CASSPGPYYGYTF.

The chain joins TRBV18 to TRBJ2-7, with 10 bases identical to TRBD2. This CDR3 is 14 amino acids long. CDR1 and CDR2 (germline): KGHSH, LQKENI. J gave up 3 bases and V 6 bases, and 5 bases lay outside the gene matches. The CDR3 protein is CASSPGLANYEQYF. The DNA of the CDR3 is TGTGCCAGCTCTCCGGGACTAGCGAACTACGAGCAGTACTTC. Combining the CDR3 with reference TRBV18 and TRBJ2-7 gives the whole variable domain NAGVMQNPRHLVRRRGQEARLRCSPMKGHSHVYWYRQLPEEGLKFMVYLQKENIIDESGMPKERFSAEFPKEGPSILRIQQVVRGDSAAYFCASSPGLANYEQYFGPGTRLTVT.

The chain couples TRBV10-3 to TRBJ2-3; the match to TRBD2 covers 10 bases. The germline gives CDR1 ENHRY, CDR2 SYGVKD. The CDR3 spans 15 residues. After removal of 5 bases from V and 0 bases from J, the junction contained 2 bases not matched to a gene. The CDR3 DNA reads as TGTGCCATCAGTAGGACTAGCGGTAGCACAGATACGCAGTATTTT. It codes for CAISRTSGSTDTQYF.

V gene TRBV7-2 combines with J gene TRBJ1-1, with 8 bases fitting TRBD1. With V trimmed by 2 bases and J by 0 bases, 2 bases remained unmatched. CDR3 length: 15 residues. Germline V gives CDR1 SGHTA, CDR2 FQGNSA. CDR3 DNA sequence: TGTGCCAGCAGCTTAAGGACAGGGATGAACACTGAAGCTTTCTTT. Translation: CASSLRTGMNTEAFF.

The CDR3 reads CASSLLGAQYEQYF. CDR3 sequence (DNA): TGTGCCAGCAGCTTGCTGGGCGCACAGTACGAGCAGTACTTC. The chain uses TRBV5-4 and TRBJ2-7; D not certain. The CDR3 is 14 amino acids. Germline CDR1 SGHNT, CDR2 YYREEE (reference sequence). Trimming removed 1 base from V and 4 bases from J, with 12 bases in between.